This T cell receptor (beta chain) was sequenced for a study of T-cell memory formation after mild COVID-19. The study, taken as a whole, reports: A second wave of clones peaked on day 37, and their SARS-CoV-2 specificity went unconfirmed. Memory from before infection featured some responding clones, which suggests cross-reactive memory joined. CD4+ clones that contracted lay mainly in CM and EM; CD8+ ones lay in EMRA.

Employing constant-segment primers, 5'RACE generated TCR alpha and TCR beta cDNA libraries bearing sample barcodes and UMIs. TCRdb processed the 5' RACE reads anew with MiXCR; each CDR3 protein has one entry. The sample has fewer than 550,000 distinct CDR3 sequences, 15% to 20% seen once. Remarks on this clonotype: What it binds is unknown.

Per the germline V gene, CDR1 is MNHEY and CDR2 is SVGEGT. The CDR3 is 16 residues long. Germline trimming cut 4 bases from V and 0 bases from J; bases unmatched to any gene: 8. The sequencing sample was made of PBMCs or a T cell subset sorted from them (not recorded which). The rearrangement uses TRBV6-2 or TRBV6-3 and TRBJ2-7; 8 nucleotides match TRBD1. The TCR comes from an adult woman who had mild COVID-19 (a few samples of this study predate the infection). Cell type and time point are not known. The CDR3 region has the DNA TGTGCCAGCAGTTCCCCGGGGGACAGGAGCTCCTACGAGCAGTACTTC. Translating it yields CASSSPGDRSSYEQYF.